This TCR beta chain came from a study of T cells after yellow fever vaccination. Study in general: In the case of low-cell-number fractions, SMART-Seq v4 Ultra Low Input was used for preparation. Findings of the study overall: Re-detected after boosting: most primary clones, around 97% of CD4 and over 80% of CD8.

This clonotype was seen a handful of times. Its matching antigen is unknown. TCRdb reprocessed the 5' RACE reads with MiXCR, giving one entry per CDR3 protein. The table shows more than 300,000 distinct CDR3 sequences, with around a tenth occurring only once. V shed 4 bases, J shed 8 bases, and the junction held 7 bases outside the gene matches. The germline gives CDR1 LGHNA, CDR2 YNFKEQ. The CDR3 covers 16 residues. This sequence was found in a man aged 18 to 29 who received the YFV17D yellow fever vaccine. The input for sequencing was CD4+ T cells sorted from PBMCs, taken 45 days after the yellow fever booster vaccination. The chain is built from TRBV4-2 and TRBJ2-4; 14 bases fit TRBD2. The CDR3 DNA reads TGTGCCAGCAGCCTCGGACTAGCGGGAGGTCTGGACATTCAGTACTTC. Its protein is CASSLGLAGGLDIQYF.